This TCR beta chain was recovered during a study of metastatic and nonmetastatic thyroid tumors (dated by TCRdb to about 2020). Notes on the research overall: Repertoires from peripheral blood and from tumor or nodule tissue samples of malignant and benign thyroid patients were compared. Findings and caveats that apply to the study as a whole: In both blood and tumor samples, malignant tumors were reported to have significantly higher TCR beta diversity than benign nodules.

None of the patients had been given any treatment before thyroid surgery. The study retrospectively analysed patient clinical samples collected from about 2012 to 2019 using T-cell receptor beta sequencing. In regard to this clone: The antigen it recognizes is unknown. No base quality information exists; no much larger clone differs at one position.

The method behind the library was PCR. The sequencing machine was an Illumina HiSeq 4000. The TCR beta-chain CDR3 region of each patient was profiled by high-throughput sequencing. For the original study's pipeline: The researchers built a classifier to tell apart papillary thyroid cancer patients with distant metastasis, based on CDR3 differences among clinicopathological groups. To measure repertoire diversity the researchers used the Shannon index, while the Morisita-Horn index served to gauge how similar the tumor and blood repertoires were. TCRdb's own reprocessing of the public reads used fastp at Q25 and MiXCR and kept productive beta chains. Here the V and J calls rest on TCRdb's processing, not on the authors' analysis. Recorded for this sample are over 11,000 clones; 20% to 30% of them occurred a single time. Less than 9.5% of the sample comes from the top ten. CDR1 and CDR2 are drawn from the germline V gene: SGHAT, FQNNGV. The cysteine opens and the phenylalanine closes a CDR3 of 16 amino acids. Here the CDR3 DNA is all that survives: 48 bases in frame from base 1. The junction carries 16 bases between V and J, which are trimmed by 1 base and 7 bases respectively.

The sequence joins TRBV11-2 to TRBJ1-4; TRBD1 could be the D gene, as 5 bases match. Material: blood. This sequence originates from a female donor with papillary thyroid cancer or a benign thyroid nodule (not recorded which). Some clones in this sample may be carry-over from other donors' samples. The CDR3 loop reads CASSLVRPGLSEKLFF. The sequenced DNA is TGTGCCAGCAGCTTAGTTAGGCCAGGGTTGAGTGAAAAACTGTTTTTT.